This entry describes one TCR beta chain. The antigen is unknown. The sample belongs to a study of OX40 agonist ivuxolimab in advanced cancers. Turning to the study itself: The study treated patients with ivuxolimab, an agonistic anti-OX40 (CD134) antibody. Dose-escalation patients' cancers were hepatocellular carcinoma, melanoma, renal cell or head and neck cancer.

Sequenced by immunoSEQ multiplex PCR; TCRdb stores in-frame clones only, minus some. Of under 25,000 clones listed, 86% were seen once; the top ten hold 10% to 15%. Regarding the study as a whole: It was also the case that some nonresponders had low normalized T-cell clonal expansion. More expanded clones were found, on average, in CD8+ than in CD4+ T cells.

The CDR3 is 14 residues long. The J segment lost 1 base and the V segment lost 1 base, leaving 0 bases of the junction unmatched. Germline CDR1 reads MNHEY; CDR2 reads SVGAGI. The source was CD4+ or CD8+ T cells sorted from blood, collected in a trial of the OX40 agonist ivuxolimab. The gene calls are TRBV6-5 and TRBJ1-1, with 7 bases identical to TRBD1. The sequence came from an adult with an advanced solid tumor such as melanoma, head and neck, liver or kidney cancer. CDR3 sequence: CASSYWTGNTEAFF. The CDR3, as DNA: TGTGCCAGCAGTTACTGGACAGGGAACACTGAAGCTTTCTTT.